This T cell receptor (beta chain) was observed in a study of cytomegalovirus exposure and HLA in healthy donors. Study-level findings and limits: CMV antigen specificity was confirmed in vitro for a few CMV-associated chains.

Details on this clone: Its cognate antigen is unknown.

PCR primers comprised 60 Vbeta and 13 Jbeta primers. Profiling relied on immunoSEQ multiplex PCR, and the TCRdb table lists in-frame clones only, not all of them. The sample has more than 85,000 clones; around 70% are singletons. Germline V CDR1 and CDR2: LNHNV, YYDKDF (reference sequence). V shed 0 bases and J shed 1 base, with 18 bases lying between them. This CDR3 has 18 amino acids. The sequence came from a female donor in good health and CMV-seronegative. J is TRBJ1-1 and V is TRBV15; no definite D call. Sequenced sample: PBMCs. CDR3 nucleotides: TGTGCCACCAGCAGAGATTCTTTAGCAGGCGGGTGGAACACTGAAGCTTTCTTT. It specifies CATSRDSLAGGWNTEAFF. The whole variable domain, remainder taken from reference TRBV15 and TRBJ1-1, is DAMVIQNPRYQVTQFGKPVTLSCSQTLNHNVMYWYQQKSSQAPKLLFHYYDKDFNNEADTPDNFQSRRPNTSFCFLDIRSPGLGDTAMYLCATSRDSLAGGWNTEAFFGQGTRLTVV.